The rows below give T cell receptor beta chains drawn from one sample of a study of identical twins. MiXCR, applied by TCRdb to the 5' RACE reads, yields one record per CDR3 protein. The sample carries approximately 220,000 distinct CDR3 sequences, around 7.6% recorded once. Separately, the same data were catalogued under a study of yellow fever vaccine responses in identical twins.

Sequenced sample: CD8+ T cells sorted from blood. The receptors come from a woman between 18 and 29 years old in good health. CDR3s leave out the opening cysteine and the closing phenylalanine or tryptophan. D genes are given only for firm matches.

J,V,D,CDR3
TRBJ2-5,TRBV10-3,.,ATLDSRGMETQY
TRBJ2-7,TRBV28,.,ASSFLRGSYEQY
TRBJ2-3,TRBV9,TRBD2,ASSVTRLAGDTQY
TRBJ2-7,TRBV11-2,.,ASSLEAASSYEQY
TRBJ1-2,TRBV2,.,ASSDDPTVSQRVYGYT
TRBJ2-7,TRBV4-2,.,ASSQVVGDYEQY
TRBJ2-2,TRBV10-2,TRBD2,ASSLAGGPPGELF
TRBJ2-5,TRBV3-1,.,ASSLDSEETQY
TRBJ2-2,TRBV9,TRBD1,ASSEGAGTGELF
TRBJ2-7,TRBV4-1,TRBD1,ASSHGTGAYEQY
TRBJ2-5,TRBV6-5,.,ASISGSQTQY
TRBJ1-5,TRBV5-6,.,ASSKDLLNQPQH
TRBJ1-4,TRBV11-1,.,ASSLEVRRVATNEKLF
TRBJ2-2,TRBV7-8,TRBD2,ASSSGGGTSGSRLF
TRBJ2-5,TRBV28,.,ASSKGTQY
TRBJ1-2,TRBV3-1,.,ASTRDSNIPLYGYT
TRBJ1-1,TRBV6-1,.,ASRQNEAF
TRBJ2-2,TRBV29-1,.,SVVLGNTGELF
TRBJ2-6,TRBV19,TRBD1,ASRGQGDPGANVLT
TRBJ2-5,TRBV11-2,.,ASSPLQGADQETQY
TRBJ2-1,TRBV6-5,.,ASSYGSGLNEQF
TRBJ2-5,TRBV28,.,ASKTDNQETQY
TRBJ1-6,TRBV11-1,.,ASSSRKNNSPLH
TRBJ2-1,TRBV3-1,.,ASSPPISAEQF
TRBJ1-2,TRBV29-1,.,SVLMGGYGYT
TRBJ2-7,TRBV28,.,ASRQGTDSFYDEQY
TRBJ2-7,TRBV3-1,.,ASAKLSARSYEQY
TRBJ2-2,TRBV7-8,.,ASSLLTITGELF
TRBJ2-2,TRBV2,TRBD2,ASSQGTSGVTGELF
TRBJ2-7,TRBV28,TRBD1,ASSPQGATYEQY
TRBJ2-1,TRBV9,TRBD2,ASTDRVGTSGRNEQF
TRBJ1-1,TRBV6-5,.,ASSYSSGSEAF
TRBJ1-5,TRBV6-2/TRBV6-3,.,ASSYSPLFRTESDYSNQPQH
TRBJ2-1,TRBV2,.,ASRGSENLYNEQF
TRBJ1-1,TRBV3-1,.,ASSQDKGPNTEAF
TRBJ1-1,TRBV7-9,.,ASSLALGQNTEAF
TRBJ1-6,TRBV20-1,.,SATQGVENSPLH
TRBJ1-1,TRBV20-1,.,SARDLDSREAF
TRBJ2-1,TRBV20-1,.,SARDVGAEYYNEQF
TRBJ2-1,TRBV7-9,TRBD2,ASSTGLADNEQF
TRBJ2-1,TRBV5-1,.,ASSLQHLTMAQF
TRBJ2-1,TRBV6-4,TRBD2,ASSDLTSGFQF
TRBJ2-1,TRBV14,TRBD2,ASSPWTSGSSTYNEQF
TRBJ2-5,TRBV6-5,.,ASSYSRRYTAETQY
TRBJ2-3,TRBV11-2,.,ASSLGRGADTQY
TRBJ2-1,TRBV3-1,.,ASSQGVHEQF
TRBJ1-5,TRBV20-1,.,SARGDSNQPQH
TRBJ2-1,TRBV2,TRBD2,ASSSGTSRNEQF